The present TCR beta chain was sequenced within a study of blood T cells in healthy people across ages. Study conclusions and caveats: Unsorted PBMCs prevented conclusive naive versus antigen-experienced comparison.

PCR was performed a second time for about 6 to 12 cycles using a sample-barcoded 5' primer and a J-beta primer mix. TCRdb re-analysed the 5' RACE reads in MiXCR, keeping a single row per CDR3 protein. This sample has fewer than 2,000,000 distinct CDR3 sequences; 30% to 40% occur once, and the top ten carry 11%. This CDR3 contains 16 residues. Losses at the gene ends were 1 base for V and 8 bases for J; bases not matched to a gene: 8. In germline, CDR1 is SGHRS, CDR2 YFSETQ. This clonotype was seen a few times. Its antigen is not known. The chain links TRBV5-1 to TRBJ2-1; TRBD2 agrees at 11 bases. The sequence was obtained from a young woman in good health. Input material: blood. This CDR3 reads CASSLFLAGGYDEQFF. DNA of the CDR3: TGCGCCAGCAGCTTGTTTCTAGCGGGAGGATACGATGAGCAGTTCTTC.